This TCR beta chain was retrieved from a study of T cells after yellow fever vaccination. TCRdb re-called the 5' RACE reads through MiXCR, storing one row per CDR3 protein. The table shows roughly 350,000 distinct CDR3 sequences, with roughly 3.9% occurring only once. Whole-study findings and limits: Reappearance after the booster was seen for most primary-vaccination clones, at 95% to 97% CD4 and about 90% CD8.

This clonotype was counted a few times. Its target is unknown. The TCR sequence derives from a man aged 18 to 35 who received the YFV17D yellow fever vaccine. Sample: PBMCs, taken 5 days after the yellow fever booster vaccination.

In DNA form, the CDR3 reads TGTGCCAGCAGCTCCCAGGCAGACCTCTATGGCTACACCTTC. As protein: CASSSQADLYGYTF. The V and J genes are TRBV5-5 and TRBJ1-2; D unclear. V dropped 3 bases and J dropped 4 bases, with 13 bases sitting between them. This CDR3 spans 14 amino acids. Germline lookup yields CDR1 SGHKS and CDR2 YYEKEE (reference sequence).